This TCR beta chain was recovered during a study of cytomegalovirus exposure and HLA in healthy donors. Primers for the PCR totalled 60 Vbeta and 13 Jbeta. The data were produced by immunoSEQ multiplex PCR, yet TCRdb's version contains in-frame clones alone and is incomplete. The sample has over 150,000 clones. CDR1 SGHNT and CDR2 YYREEE come from the germline V gene (reference sequence). CDR3 length equals 15 residues. V was clipped by 4 bases and J by 1 base, with 13 bases between them. This chain connects TRBV5-4 to TRBJ2-3; D is ambiguous. The specimen sequenced was PBMCs. This receptor was identified in a boy aged 10-17 years in good health and CMV-seronegative. The CDR3 sequence: CASSLYGSGTDTQYF. In DNA form, the CDR3 reads TGTGCCAGCAGCCTCTACGGGTCTGGCACAGATACGCAGTATTTT.